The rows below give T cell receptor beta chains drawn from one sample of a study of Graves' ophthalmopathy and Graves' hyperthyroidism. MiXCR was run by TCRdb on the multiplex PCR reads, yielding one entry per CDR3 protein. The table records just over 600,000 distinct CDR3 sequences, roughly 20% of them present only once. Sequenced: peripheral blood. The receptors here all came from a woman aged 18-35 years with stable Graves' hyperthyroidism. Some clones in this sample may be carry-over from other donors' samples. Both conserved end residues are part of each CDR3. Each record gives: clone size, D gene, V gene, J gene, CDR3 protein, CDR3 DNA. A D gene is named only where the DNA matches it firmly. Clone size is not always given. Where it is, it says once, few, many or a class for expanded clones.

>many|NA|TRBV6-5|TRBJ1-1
CASRMNTEAFF
TGTGCCAGCAGGATGAACACTGAAGCTTTCTTT
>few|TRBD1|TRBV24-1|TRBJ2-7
CATSDRDSYEQYF
TGTGCCACCAGTGATCGGGACAGCTACGAGCAGTACTTC
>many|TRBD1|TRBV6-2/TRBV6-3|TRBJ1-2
CASSYNPHGTGSHYGYTF
TGTGCCAGCAGTTACAATCCTCACGGGACAGGGTCACACTATGGCTACACCTTC
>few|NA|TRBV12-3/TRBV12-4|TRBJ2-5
CASSDAGGQETQYF
TGTGCCAGCAGTGACGCAGGGGGGCAAGAGACCCAGTACTTC
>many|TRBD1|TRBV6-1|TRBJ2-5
CASSERQGRQETQYF
TGTGCCAGCAGTGAAAGACAGGGTAGACAAGAGACCCAGTACTTC
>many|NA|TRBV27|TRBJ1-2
CASRAGNYGYTF
TGTGCCAGCAGGGCAGGGAACTATGGCTACACCTTC
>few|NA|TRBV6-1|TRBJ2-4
CASTTSLSWENIQYF
TGTGCCAGCACAACTAGCCTGTCGTGGGAAAACATTCAGTACTTC
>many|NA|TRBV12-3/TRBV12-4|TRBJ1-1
CASSRGLEAFF
TGTGCCAGCAGTCGAGGGCTTGAAGCTTTCTTT
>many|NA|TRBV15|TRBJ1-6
CATSSTPTGNSPLHF
TGTGCCACCAGCAGTACCCCTACTGGGAATTCACCCCTCCACTTT
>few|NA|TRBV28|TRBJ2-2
CASSLFPSLAYGELFF
TGTGCCAGCAGTTTATTCCCCAGCCTCGCCTACGGGGAGCTGTTTTTT
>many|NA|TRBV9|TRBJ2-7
CASSVGSGTHSYEQYF
TGTGCCAGCAGCGTAGGATCCGGGACCCACTCCTACGAGCAGTACTTC
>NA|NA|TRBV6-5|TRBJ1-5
CASSSRRAGNQPQHF
TGTGCCAGCAGTTCCCGGCGTGCAGGGAATCAGCCCCAGCATTTT
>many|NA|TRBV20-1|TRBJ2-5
CSADNSRDKSQETQYF
TGCAGTGCGGACAATTCTCGGGACAAAAGCCAAGAGACCCAGTACTTC
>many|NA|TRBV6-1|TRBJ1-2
CASSPPGEGRGYTF
TGTGCCAGCAGTCCACCCGGCGAGGGGCGAGGCTACACCTTC
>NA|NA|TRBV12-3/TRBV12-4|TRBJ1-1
CASSFWQGYDTEAFF
TGTGCCAGCAGTTTTTGGCAGGGTTATGACACTGAAGCTTTCTTT